The 2 T cell receptor beta chains in this list originate from one sample, sequenced in a study of T cell repertoires in cytomegalovirus infection. TCRdb re-analysed the reads in MiXCR, keeping a single row per CDR3 protein. The sample has fewer than 250,000 distinct CDR3 sequences, approximately 13% seen once. Sequenced sample: PBMCs. The receptor set was obtained from a human donor in good health (CMV status not recorded). Some clones in this sample may be carry-over from other donors' samples.

This clonotype was observed a few times. This chain connects TRBV7-3 to TRBJ1-2; 8 nucleotides agree with TRBD1. J was trimmed by 5 bases and V by 2 bases; bases with no gene match: 7. This CDR3 is 15 amino acids long. The germline CDR1 and CDR2 sequences are SGHTA and FQGTGA. CDR3 coding DNA: TGTGCCAGCAGCTTATCGGCAGGGGGCGCGTATGGCTACACCTTC. This translates into CASSLSAGGAYGYTF. The variable domain in full, with the rest retrieved from reference TRBV7-3 and TRBJ1-2, is GAGVSQTPSNKVTEKGKYVELRCDPISGHTALYWYRQSLGQGPEFLIYFQGTGAADDSGLPNDRFFAVRPEGSVSTLKIQRTERGDSAVYLCASSLSAGGAYGYTFGSGTRLTVV.

This clonotype showed up many times. The chain is built from TRBV7-2 and TRBJ2-2; D not certain. Germline CDR1 SGHTA, CDR2 FQGNSA. Trimming took off 1 base at V and 1 base at J, with 10 bases between the two ends. This CDR3 is 16 amino acids long. The CDR3 region has the DNA TGTGCCAGCAGCTTAGAGGGCCCGGAGAACACCGGGGAGCTGTTTTTT. Protein: CASSLEGPENTGELFF.